These 9 T cell receptor beta chains share one sample of origin, sequenced in a study of PD-L1 blockade in urothelial cancer (dated by TCRdb to 2016 to 2017). Libraries were made using the immunoSEQ multiplex PCR assay. What TCRdb holds here is the immuneACCESS table cut down to in-frame rearrangements. Part of the clones is not present; checked against another copy, under half of the missing clones reflect an unresolved V gene, and the others are unexplained. In all, the sample holds just under 45,000 clones, and more than 75% of those were seen once. 11% to 15% of the sample is in the top ten clones. The input for sequencing was PBMCs, taken around atezolizumab (anti-PD-L1) treatment. The receptor set was obtained from a woman aged 60 to 75 with urothelial cancer.

This clone has only one observation. The chain has TRBV7-2 and TRBJ2-7, with 8 positions matching TRBD1. The CDR3 consists of 14 residues. Germline V lookup: CDR1 SGHTA, CDR2 FQGNSA. V dropped 1 base and J dropped 4; count of bases not matched to a gene: 3. CDR3 region: CASSLGTGQYEQYF. In DNA form, the CDR3 reads TGTGCCAGCAGCTTAGGGACAGGGCAGTACGAGCAGTACTTC.

The rearrangement joins TRBV10-2 to TRBJ1-1; D might be TRBD1 (6 bases). Trimming shortened V by 6 bases and J by 4 bases, and 15 bases separated the two germline ends. Germline V lookup: CDR1 WSHSY, CDR2 SAAADI. The CDR3 has 14 amino acids. In DNA, the CDR3 is TGCGCCAGCAGGAACAGGGCCCGGGGCACTGAAGCTTTCTTT. Its protein is CASRNRARGTEAFF.

About this clone itself: Germline is not matched at one junction end, which may reflect a read error. The rearrangement uses TRBV7-8 and TRBJ1-3; 7 positions agree with TRBD1. CDR1 is SGHVS and CDR2 is FQNEAQ in the germline V gene. This CDR3 contains 16 residues. The CDR3 region is CASSLARTGSGNTIYF. The CDR3 DNA reads as TGTGCCAGCAGCCTAGCTCGGACAGGATCTGGAAACACCATATATTTT.

The chain carries TRBV18 and TRBJ1-2; 7 bases are a match to TRBD1. CDR1 KGHSH and CDR2 LQKENI come from the germline V gene. The CDR3 has 15 amino acids. The junction had 10 bases not matched to a gene; V was cut back by 6 bases and J by 3 bases. The CDR3: CASSQQGLGDYGYTF. For the CDR3, the DNA is TGTGCCAGCTCCCAACAGGGGTTGGGGGACTATGGCTACACCTTC.

V usage is TRBV18 and J usage is TRBJ2-7; D may be TRBD1 (5 bases). The V gene's germline CDR1 is KGHSH and CDR2 LQKENI. Trimming cost V 5 bases and J 1 base, with 18 bases left between them. This CDR3 is built from 16 residues. The CDR3 bases are TGTGCCAGCTCAACTACAGGATTTTCGATATCCTACGAGCAGTACTTC. This gives the protein CASSTTGFSISYEQYF.

The rearrangement uses TRBV6-5 and TRBJ1-1; the match to TRBD1 covers 9 bases. Germline V lookup: CDR1 MNHEY, CDR2 SVGAGI. Losses at the gene ends were 6 bases for V and 5 bases for J; bases not matched to a gene: 10. The CDR3 extends over 15 amino acids. CDR3 nucleotides: TGTGCCAGCAGAAGAAACAGGGGGCCGGTTACTGAAGCTTTCTTT. Translated: CASRRNRGPVTEAFF.

The chain joins TRBV5-4 to TRBJ2-7, with D perhaps TRBD2 (6 bases). The CDR3 is made up of 13 amino acids. Trimming took off 4 bases at V and 3 bases at J, with 11 bases between the two ends. Germline lookup yields CDR1 SGHNT and CDR2 YYREEE (reference sequence). The CDR3 here is CASSRDLYYEQYF. The CDR3 region has the DNA TGTGCCAGCAGCCGGGACTTATACTACGAGCAGTACTTC.

The chain carries TRBV7-2 and TRBJ1-1; D gene ambiguous. Germline assignment: CDR1 SGHTA and CDR2 FQGNSA. This CDR3 is built from 15 residues. V lost 0 bases and J 1 base, leaving 9 bases between the germline ends. In nucleotides, the CDR3 is TGTGCCAGCAGCTTAGCCAGGCTACAGAACACTGAAGCTTTCTTT. It yields the protein CASSLARLQNTEAFF.

The chain carries TRBV4-3 and TRBJ1-1; D remains ambiguous. CDR3 length: 17 residues. Germline CDR1 is LGHNA and CDR2 is YSLEER. The germline V and J ends were trimmed by 5 bases and 3 bases, with 22 bases remaining between them. The DNA of the CDR3 is TGCGCCAGCAGCGTCGCAAAAGGGAGGTACGGTCACACTGAAGCTTTCTTT. This sequence encodes CASSVAKGRYGHTEAFF.